The T cell receptor (beta chain) under discussion was sequenced for a study of T-cell memory formation after mild COVID-19. Broader study findings: Memory sampled before infection contained some responding clones, suggesting cross-reactive memory joined. A balance of CD4 and CD8 characterized clones contracting day 15 to 85, whereas later expanders leaned CD4+.

From 5'RACE with constant-segment primers came TCR alpha and TCR beta cDNA libraries that carried sample barcodes and UMIs. MiXCR, applied by TCRdb to the 5' RACE reads, yields one record per CDR3 protein. Of about 33,000 distinct CDR3 sequences listed, roughly 21% are singletons. Germline CDR1 MDHEN, CDR2 SYDVKM. V was clipped by 6 bases and J by 2 bases, with 4 bases between them. The CDR3 sequence is 11 residues long. This clonotype showed up many times. Its specificity is not known. The receptor was isolated from an adult who had mild COVID-19 (a few samples of this study predate the infection). Cell type and time point are not known. The chain is built from TRBV28 and TRBJ1-2; the D is unclear. Sequencing was carried out using PBMCs or a T cell subset sorted from them (not recorded which). CDR3 DNA: TGTGCCAGCAGGTTGAACTATGGCTACACCTTC. It encodes CASRLNYGYTF.